This T cell receptor beta chain is from a study of T-cell reconstitution after alpha-beta-depleted transplantation in children. CDR3 size: 13 residues. Trimming left V 4 bases short and J 7 bases short, with 13 bases between. Per germline, CDR1 SEHNR and CDR2 FQNEAQ (reference sequence). Unique molecular identifiers tagged the TCRbeta library. TCRdb independently ran MiXCR on the PCR reads; one entry per CDR3 protein. Here the sample spans about 500,000 distinct CDR3 sequences, less than 35% being singletons. The sample here was PBMCs from the stem cell graft donor, taken from the stem cell graft. The rearrangement joins TRBV7-9 to TRBJ1-2, with no clear D. This receptor was obtained from a human donor who donated a stem cell graft to a child with aplastic anemia. The CDR3 DNA reads as TGTGCCAGCAGCTCGGGCTCTCCGGCTGGCTACACCTTC. Translated: CASSSGSPAGYTF.